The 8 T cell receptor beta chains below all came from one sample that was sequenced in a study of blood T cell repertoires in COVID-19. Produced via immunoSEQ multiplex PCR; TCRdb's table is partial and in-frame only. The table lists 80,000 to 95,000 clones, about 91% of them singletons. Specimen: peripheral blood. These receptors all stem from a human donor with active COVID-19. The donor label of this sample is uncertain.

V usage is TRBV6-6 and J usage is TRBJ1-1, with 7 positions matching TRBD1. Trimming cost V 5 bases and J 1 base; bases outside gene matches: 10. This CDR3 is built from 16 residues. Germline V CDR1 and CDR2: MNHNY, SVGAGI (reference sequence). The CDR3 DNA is TGTGCCAGCAGTCCTTCGACAGGGTGGGCGAACACTGAAGCTTTCTTT. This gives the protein CASSPSTGWANTEAFF.

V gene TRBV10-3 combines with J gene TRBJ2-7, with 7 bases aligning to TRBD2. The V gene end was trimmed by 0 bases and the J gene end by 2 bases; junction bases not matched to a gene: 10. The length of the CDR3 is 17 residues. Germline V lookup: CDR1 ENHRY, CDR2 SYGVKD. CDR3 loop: CAISESTSGKHAYEQYF. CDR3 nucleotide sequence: TGTGCCATCAGTGAGTCGACCAGCGGGAAACATGCCTACGAGCAGTACTTC.

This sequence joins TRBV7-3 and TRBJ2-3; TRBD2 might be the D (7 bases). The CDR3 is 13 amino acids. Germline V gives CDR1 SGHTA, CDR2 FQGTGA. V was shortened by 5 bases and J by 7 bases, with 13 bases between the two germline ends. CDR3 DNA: TGTGCCAGCAGCCGGAGGGGGGGCTATACGCAGTATTTT. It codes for CASSRRGGYTQYF.

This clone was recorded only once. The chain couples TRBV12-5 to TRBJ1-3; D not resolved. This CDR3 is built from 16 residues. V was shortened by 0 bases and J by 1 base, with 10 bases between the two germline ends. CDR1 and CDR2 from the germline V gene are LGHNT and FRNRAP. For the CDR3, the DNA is TGTGCTAGTGGTTTGGTAGAGGTGGTATCTGGAAACACCATATATTTT. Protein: CASGLVEVVSGNTIYF.

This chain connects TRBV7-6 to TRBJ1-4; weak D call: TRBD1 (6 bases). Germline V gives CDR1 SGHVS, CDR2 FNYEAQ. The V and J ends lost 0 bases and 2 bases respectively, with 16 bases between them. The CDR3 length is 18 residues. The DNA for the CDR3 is TGTGCCAGCAGCTTAGCGCGCACAGGGCTTAAGACTAATGAAAAACTGTTTTTT. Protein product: CASSLARTGLKTNEKLFF. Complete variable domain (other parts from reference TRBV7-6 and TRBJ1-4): GAGVSQSPRYKVTKRGQDVALRCDPISGHVSLYWYRQALGQGPEFLTYFNYEAQQDKSGLPNDRFSAERPEGSISTLTIQRTEQRDSAMYRCASSLARTGLKTNEKLFFGSGTQLSVL.

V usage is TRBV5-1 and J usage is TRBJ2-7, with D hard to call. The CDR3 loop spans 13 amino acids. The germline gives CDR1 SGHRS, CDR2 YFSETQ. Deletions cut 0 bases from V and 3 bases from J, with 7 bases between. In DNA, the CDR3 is TGCGCCAGCAGCTTGGGCCCGGGCTACGAGCAGTACTTC. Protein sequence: CASSLGPGYEQYF.

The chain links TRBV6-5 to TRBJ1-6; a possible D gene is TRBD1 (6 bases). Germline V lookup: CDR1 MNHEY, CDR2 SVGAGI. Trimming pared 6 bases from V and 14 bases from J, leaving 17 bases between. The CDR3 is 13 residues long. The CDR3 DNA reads TGTGCCAGCAGCCCAGGACAGTCGTCGGCCCTCCACTTT. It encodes CASSPGQSSALHF.

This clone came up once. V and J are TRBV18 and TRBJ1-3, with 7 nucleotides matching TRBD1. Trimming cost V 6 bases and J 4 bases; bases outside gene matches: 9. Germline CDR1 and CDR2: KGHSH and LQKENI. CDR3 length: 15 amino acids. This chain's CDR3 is CASSRQGTSGNTIYF. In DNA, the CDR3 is TGTGCCAGCTCTAGACAGGGAACGTCCGGAAACACCATATATTTT.